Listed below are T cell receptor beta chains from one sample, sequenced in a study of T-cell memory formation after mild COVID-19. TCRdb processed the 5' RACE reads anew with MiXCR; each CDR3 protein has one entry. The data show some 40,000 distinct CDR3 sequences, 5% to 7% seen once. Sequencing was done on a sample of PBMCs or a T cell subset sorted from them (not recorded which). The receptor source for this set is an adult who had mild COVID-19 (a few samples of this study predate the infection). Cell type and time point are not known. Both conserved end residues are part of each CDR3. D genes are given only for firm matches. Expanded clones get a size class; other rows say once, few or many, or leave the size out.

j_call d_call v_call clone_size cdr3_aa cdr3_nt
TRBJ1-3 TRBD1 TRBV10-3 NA CAISTGVSGNTIYF TGTGCCATCTCAACAGGGGTCTCTGGAAACACCATATATTTT
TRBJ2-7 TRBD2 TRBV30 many CAWSAGLAGYEQYF TGTGCCTGGAGTGCAGGACTAGCGGGATATGAGCAGTACTTC
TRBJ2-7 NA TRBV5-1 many CASSTGASYEQYF TGCGCCAGCAGCACTGGAGCTTCCTACGAGCAGTACTTC
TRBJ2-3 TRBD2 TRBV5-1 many CASSFLGTTTDTQYF TGCGCCAGCAGCTTTCTGGGGACTACCACAGATACGCAGTATTTT
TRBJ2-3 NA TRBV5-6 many CASSFLGIGTDTQYF TGTGCCAGCAGCTTCCTTGGCATTGGCACAGATACGCAGTATTTT
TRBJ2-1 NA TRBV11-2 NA CASSVYSNEQFF TGTGCCAGCAGCGTTTACTCCAATGAGCAGTTCTTC
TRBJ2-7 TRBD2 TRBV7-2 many CASSSPLRGRADYEQYF TGTGCCAGCAGCTCTCCCCTACGGGGGAGGGCCGACTACGAGCAGTACTTC
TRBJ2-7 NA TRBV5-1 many CASSLDPGGEQYF TGCGCCAGCAGCTTGGACCCCGGGGGCGAGCAGTACTTC
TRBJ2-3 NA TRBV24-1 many CATSPGASGTDTQYF TGTGCCACCAGCCCAGGTGCTAGCGGCACAGATACGCAGTATTTT
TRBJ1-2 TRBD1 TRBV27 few CASSPLDRAYGYTF TGTGCCAGCAGTCCCCTGGACAGGGCCTATGGCTACACCTTC